A selection of T cell receptor beta chains follows, all from one sample in a study of shared clonotypes between healthy human individuals. Data came from immunoSEQ multiplex PCR; TCRdb stores just in-frame clones and leaves some out. The data contain about 580,000 clones, roughly 98% of them singletons. Source material: naive CD8+ T cells sorted from blood. Receptors originate from a man aged 25 to 40 in good health. Each CDR3 is given with its conserved first and last residue. A D gene is named only where the DNA matches it firmly. Only some rows state a clone size, as once, few, many or a class for expanded clones.

TRBV5-4,TRBJ2-7,NA,TRBD2,15,CASSLEGAGVGEQYF,TGTGCCAGCAGCTTGGAGGGAGCGGGAGTGGGCGAGCAGTACTTC
TRBV27,TRBJ2-7,NA,TRBD1,13,CASSRTGVDEQYF,TGTGCCAGCAGTCGGACAGGGGTGGACGAGCAGTACTTC
TRBV5-6,TRBJ2-7,NA,TRBD1,15,CASSRGGSSSYEQYF,TGTGCCAGCAGCCGAGGGGGCTCGAGCTCCTACGAGCAGTACTTC
TRBV5-4,TRBJ2-7,NA,NA,14,CASSPDTKPYEQYF,TGTGCCAGCAGCCCCGACACAAAGCCCTACGAGCAGTACTTC
TRBV5-4,TRBJ2-7,NA,NA,14,CASSLGQFPYEQYF,TGTGCCAGCAGCTTGGGTCAGTTCCCCTACGAGCAGTACTTC
TRBV18,TRBJ2-2,NA,NA,16,CASSSGTRPNTGELFF,TGTGCCAGCTCCTCGGGGACAAGGCCTAACACCGGGGAGCTGTTTTTT
TRBV29-1,TRBJ2-7,NA,TRBD2,13,CSVGGGGSYEQYF,TGCAGCGTCGGGGGGGGCGGAAGCTACGAGCAGTACTTC
TRBV7-9,TRBJ2-1,NA,NA,13,CASSSGLFDEQFF,TGTGCCAGCAGCTCGGGACTGTTCGATGAGCAGTTCTTC
TRBV7-2,TRBJ2-7,NA,NA,15,CASSQRQGGFREQYF,TGTGCCAGCAGCCAAAGACAGGGAGGGTTTCGGGAGCAGTACTTC
TRBV28,TRBJ2-1,NA,NA,15,CASSLLTPTRGEQFF,TGTGCCAGCAGTTTATTGACTCCGACAAGAGGAGAGCAGTTCTTC
TRBV7-9,TRBJ2-5,NA,TRBD2,16,CASSSRGGESQETQYF,TGTGCCAGCAGCTCTCGGGGGGGCGAGTCCCAAGAGACCCAGTACTTC
TRBV7-9,TRBJ1-2,few,NA,15,CASSLDRGDFYGYTF,TGTGCCAGCAGCCTGGACAGAGGAGACTTCTATGGCTACACCTTC
TRBV29-1,TRBJ2-7,NA,TRBD2,13,CSARLAEKYEQYF,TGCAGCGCCCGACTAGCGGAAAAATACGAGCAGTACTTC
TRBV14,TRBJ1-1,NA,TRBD1,17,CASSQTSGGPDSPEAFF,TGTGCCAGCAGCCAAACCTCAGGGGGCCCTGATTCCCCTGAAGCTTTCTTT
TRBV14,TRBJ1-5,NA,NA,14,CASSQAGLNQPQHF,TGTGCCAGCAGCCAAGCAGGGCTCAATCAGCCCCAGCATTTT
TRBV27,TRBJ1-2,NA,TRBD1,11,CASGTAYGYTF,TGTGCCAGCGGGACAGCCTATGGCTACACCTTC
TRBV27,TRBJ2-1,NA,NA,16,CASSTRQASSYNEQFF,TGTGCCAGCAGTACAAGACAGGCCAGCTCCTACAATGAGCAGTTCTTC
TRBV5-6,TRBJ1-1,NA,NA,14,CASSLANGVTEAFF,TGTGCCAGCAGCTTGGCCAACGGGGTCACTGAAGCTTTCTTT
TRBV6-6,TRBJ2-2,NA,NA,14,CASSPGQNTGELFF,TGTGCCAGCAGCCCTGGACAGAACACCGGGGAGCTGTTTTTT
TRBV5-6,TRBJ1-1,once,NA,13,CASSLVGKAEAFF,TGTGCCAGCAGCTTGGTTGGTAAGGCTGAAGCTTTCTTT
TRBV2,TRBJ2-7,NA,TRBD1,14,CASSPEGQGYEQYF,TGTGCCAGCAGCCCTGAGGGACAGGGATACGAGCAGTACTTC
TRBV6-5,TRBJ1-4,once,NA,13,CASSYSLNEKLFF,TGTGCCAGCAGTTACTCCTTGAATGAAAAACTGTTTTTT
TRBV4-1,TRBJ1-1,NA,TRBD1,17,CASSLKTGQGTNTEAFF,TGCGCCAGCAGCCTCAAAACGGGACAGGGTACCAACACTGAAGCTTTCTTT
TRBV7-8,TRBJ2-1,NA,TRBD2,16,CASSPEGLAGWMEQFF,TGTGCCAGCAGCCCGGAGGGACTAGCGGGGTGGATGGAGCAGTTCTTC
TRBV9,TRBJ2-1,NA,TRBD2,18,CASSQREELGGYYNEQFF,TGTGCCAGCAGCCAGCGGGAGGAACTCGGGGGATACTACAATGAGCAGTTCTTC
TRBV27,TRBJ1-5,NA,NA,13,CASSSGRGKPQHF,TGTGCCAGCAGTTCTGGCCGTGGTAAGCCCCAGCATTTT
TRBV15,TRBJ1-4,once,NA,15,CATSSSRATNEKLFF,TGTGCCACCAGCAGTTCTAGGGCAACTAATGAAAAACTGTTTTTT
TRBV7-9,TRBJ2-5,NA,TRBD2,15,CASSFSSGARETQYF,TGTGCCAGCAGCTTTTCTAGCGGGGCCAGGGAGACCCAGTACTTC
TRBV2,TRBJ2-5,NA,NA,15,CASSLWLPSGETQYF,TGTGCCAGCAGTTTATGGCTTCCCTCAGGGGAGACCCAGTACTTC
TRBV10-2,TRBJ2-5,NA,TRBD2,17,CASSAGLAGDFRETQYF,TGCGCCAGCAGCGCGGGGCTAGCGGGAGACTTTCGAGAGACCCAGTACTTC
TRBV28,TRBJ2-7,NA,NA,10,CASSSDEQYF,TGTGCCAGCAGTTCAGACGAGCAGTACTTC
TRBV18,TRBJ1-3,NA,NA,15,CASSPLLLTGNTIYF,TGTGCCAGCTCACCATTATTACTAACTGGAAACACCATATATTTT
TRBV7-9,TRBJ2-2,NA,TRBD2,18,CASSLAQAGGPNTGELFF,TGTGCCAGCAGCTTAGCCCAAGCGGGAGGGCCGAACACCGGGGAGCTGTTTTTT
TRBV10-3,TRBJ1-1,NA,NA,11,CAISESSGAFF,TGTGCCATCAGTGAGTCTTCGGGAGCTTTCTTT
TRBV11-2,TRBJ2-7,NA,TRBD1,19,CASSLAGSGQGVWGYEQYF,TGTGCCAGCAGCTTAGCCGGTAGTGGACAGGGGGTGTGGGGATACGAGCAGTACTTC
TRBV5-1,TRBJ2-7,NA,TRBD2,17,CASSLGFRREGFYEQYF,TGCGCCAGCAGCTTGGGCTTTCGGCGGGAGGGCTTTTACGAGCAGTACTTC
TRBV7-9,TRBJ2-7,once,NA,14,CASSPRLVPYEQYF,TGTGCCAGCAGCCCCAGGCTGGTCCCCTACGAGCAGTACTTC
TRBV5-4,TRBJ2-7,NA,NA,14,CASSLAGPSYEQYF,TGTGCCAGCAGCTTAGCCGGTCCCTCCTACGAGCAGTACTTC
TRBV28,TRBJ2-1,NA,TRBD2,18,CASSFGLASGRVSNEQFF,TGTGCCAGCAGTTTCGGTTTGGCTAGCGGGAGGGTTAGCAATGAGCAGTTCTTC
TRBV6-6,TRBJ1-5,NA,NA,16,CASSYVSAISNQPQHF,TGTGCCAGCAGTTACGTCTCGGCCATTAGCAATCAGCCCCAGCATTTT
TRBV5-1,TRBJ2-3,once,TRBD2,15,CASSFWREAADTQYF,TGCGCCAGCAGCTTCTGGCGGGAGGCGGCAGATACGCAGTATTTT
TRBV13,TRBJ2-7,NA,NA,15,CASSLWIQPSYEQYF,TGTGCCAGCAGCTTATGGATTCAGCCGTCCTACGAGCAGTACTTC
TRBV10-3,TRBJ2-1,NA,NA,12,CAISEIENEQFF,TGTGCCATCAGTGAGATTGAAAATGAGCAGTTCTTC
TRBV29-1,TRBJ2-5,NA,TRBD1,13,CSVCGTGSETQYF,TGCAGCGTTTGTGGGACAGGGAGCGAGACCCAGTACTTC
TRBV7-9,TRBJ2-7,NA,NA,14,CASSLEGRGYEQYF,TGTGCCAGCAGCTTAGAGGGCAGGGGCTACGAGCAGTACTTC
TRBV19,TRBJ2-7,NA,NA,14,CASTPAGLTYEQYF,TGTGCCAGTACCCCAGCGGGCTTAACCTACGAGCAGTACTTC
TRBV27,TRBJ2-2,NA,NA,14,CASSFRSGTGELFF,TGTGCCAGCAGTTTTAGGTCGGGCACCGGGGAGCTGTTTTTT
TRBV9,TRBJ2-3,NA,TRBD2,16,CASSVAGRDGTDTQYF,TGTGCCAGCAGCGTAGCCGGGAGGGACGGCACAGATACGCAGTATTTT
TRBV27,TRBJ2-7,NA,TRBD2,13,CASSPSGTYEQYF,TGTGCCAGCAGTCCTAGCGGGACTTACGAGCAGTACTTC
TRBV10-3,TRBJ2-1,NA,NA,17,CAISDSGPMSSYNEQFF,TGTGCCATCAGTGATTCGGGACCTATGAGTTCTTACAATGAGCAGTTCTTC
TRBV9,TRBJ2-7,NA,TRBD2,15,CASSPRLAGDREQYF,TGTGCCAGCAGCCCCCGACTAGCGGGAGACCGCGAGCAGTACTTC
TRBV27,TRBJ2-7,NA,NA,13,CASSTKLHYEQYF,TGTGCCAGCAGTACCAAACTACACTACGAGCAGTACTTC
TRBV6-1,TRBJ2-7,NA,NA,11,CASSGGREQYF,TGTGCCAGCAGTGGGGGTCGCGAGCAGTACTTC
TRBV28,TRBJ2-7,NA,TRBD1,13,CASRIQGAHEQYF,TGTGCCAGCAGAATACAGGGGGCCCACGAGCAGTACTTC